These 25 T cell receptor beta chains originate from one sample sequenced in a study of blood T cells in healthy people across ages. The second PCR ran roughly 6 to 11 cycles with a sample-barcoded 5' primer and J-beta primers. One entry per CDR3 protein results from TCRdb running MiXCR on the 5' RACE reads. The sample yields about 780,000 distinct CDR3 sequences, approximately 65% seen once. Material: blood. These receptors all come from a man aged 30-40 years in good health.

This clonotype was seen only a few times. The chain combines TRBV7-2 with TRBJ2-5; the D is unclear. Between the trimmed V and J ends, which lost 4 bases and 11 bases, there was a span of 11 bases. Germline CDR1 SGHTA, CDR2 FQGNSA. The CDR3 runs 11 residues. The CDR3, as DNA: TGTGCCAGCAGCTCGCAGCAAGAGCAGTACTTC. Its protein is CASSSQQEQYF.

The genes are TRBV29-1 and TRBJ2-1; the D gene could be TRBD1 or TRBD2 (6 bases each). V shed 7 bases and J shed 4 bases, with 20 bases lying between them. CDR1 and CDR2 from the germline V gene are SQVTM and ANQGSEA. The length of the CDR3 is 15 residues. Written as DNA, the CDR3 is TGCAGCGACAACCCGGGGGCTCAAACTTACAATGAGCAGTTCTTC. Its protein is CSDNPGAQTYNEQFF.

In regard to this clonotype: At one end the junction does not follow the germline gene, possibly because of a read error. The rearrangement links TRBV12-3 or TRBV12-4 to TRBJ2-7; a weak D match, TRBD1 (5 bases). The CDR3 consists of 14 residues. CDR3 nucleotide sequence: TGTGCCAACAGTTTACCAGGGCGCGCCTACGAGCAGTACTTC. As protein: CANSLPGRAYEQYF.

J is TRBJ1-2 and V is TRBV3-1; D perhaps matches TRBD1 (6 bases). Trimming removed 0 bases from V and 8 bases from J, with 13 bases in between. This CDR3 comprises 14 residues. The V gene's germline CDR1 is LGHDT and CDR2 YNNKEL (reference sequence). CDR3 DNA sequence: TGTGCCAGCAGCCAAGATTGGGGGCAGCAAGGCTACACCTTC. Protein sequence: CASSQDWGQQGYTF.

This clonotype was counted between two and nine times. The chain combines TRBV7-6 with TRBJ2-2; TRBD2 aligns across 8 bases. CDR3 length: 16 amino acids. The trim removed 1 base at V and 8 bases at J, leaving 9 bases unmatched. Germline V lookup: CDR1 SGHVS, CDR2 FNYEAQ. The CDR3 loop reads CASSLEAAGARGELFF. The CDR3 region has the DNA TGTGCCAGCAGCTTAGAGGCAGCGGGGGCCCGGGGGGAGCTGTTTTTT.

The chain combines TRBV7-9 with TRBJ2-5; D is undetermined. Trimming took off 1 base at V and 4 bases at J, with 10 bases between the two ends. The CDR3 runs to 14 residues. Germline values: CDR1 SEHNR, CDR2 FQNEAQ (reference sequence). The CDR3, as DNA: TGTGCCAGCAGCTTAGGTCGGTCAGTAGAGACCCAGTACTTC. Translation: CASSLGRSVETQYF.

The chain has TRBV7-3 and TRBJ1-1; 7 positions agree with TRBD1. Germline loops: CDR1 SGHTA, CDR2 FQGTGA. This CDR3 has 13 amino acids. Trimming cost V 1 base and J 6 bases; bases outside gene matches: 2. The CDR3 nucleotides are TGTGCCAGCAGCTTAAGCAGGGGGGCTGAAGCTTTCTTT. Its protein is CASSLSRGAEAFF.

The chain links TRBV28 to TRBJ1-2; tentatively, D is TRBD1 (6 bases). The germline V gene encodes CDR1 MDHEN and CDR2 SYDVKM. Trimming pared 6 bases from V and 4 bases from J, leaving 15 bases between. The CDR3 is made up of 14 amino acids. The DNA of the CDR3 is TGTGCCAGCAGCAAGTACAGGGCGAGCTATGGCTACACCTTC. Translation: CASSKYRASYGYTF.

V is TRBV20-1 and J is TRBJ2-3, with 7 nucleotides matching TRBD2. CDR1 DFQATT and CDR2 SNEGSKA come from the germline V gene (reference sequence). The CDR3 contains 13 residues. CDR3 nucleotide sequence: TGCAGGATCCCTCTAGCGGTCACAGATACGCAGTATTTT. It encodes CRIPLAVTDTQYF.

This clonotype was counted only a few times. The chain has TRBV7-9 and TRBJ1-1, with unresolved D. In germline, CDR1 is SEHNR, CDR2 FQNEAQ (reference sequence). The CDR3 contains 14 residues. Trimming removed 2 bases from V and 0 bases from J, with 7 bases in between. The CDR3 loop reads CASSLNGLNTEAFF. CDR3 bases: TGTGCCAGCAGCTTAAACGGTCTGAACACTGAAGCTTTCTTT.

This clonotype was found once. V is TRBV7-9 and J is TRBJ2-1, with D unresolved. Per germline, CDR1 SEHNR and CDR2 FQNEAQ (reference sequence). The CDR3 contains 16 residues. V dropped 4 bases and J dropped 5 bases, with 18 bases sitting between them. The CDR3 reads CASSWGLPGGHNEQFF. For the CDR3, the DNA is TGTGCCAGCAGCTGGGGTCTCCCAGGCGGACACAATGAGCAGTTCTTC. The whole variable domain, filled in from reference TRBV7-9 and TRBJ2-1, reads DTGVSQNPRHKITKRGQNVTFRCDPISEHNRLYWYRQTLGQGPEFLTYFQNEAQLEKSRLLSDRFSAERPKGSFSTLEIQRTEQGDSAMYLCASSWGLPGGHNEQFFGPGTRLTVL.

The chain links TRBV28 to TRBJ2-4, with 7 bases identical to TRBD2. Trimming at V came to 2 bases and at J to 7 bases, leaving 5 bases not matched to a gene. This CDR3 has 14 residues. The germline V gene has CDR1 MDHEN and CDR2 SYDVKM. CDR3 protein: CASSLRGGVNIQYF. The CDR3 nucleotides read TGTGCCAGCAGTTTACGTGGGGGGGTGAACATTCAGTACTTC.

The J gene is TRBJ2-1, the V gene TRBV7-2; D is unresolved. There are 12 residues in the CDR3. Trimming took off 3 bases at V and 4 bases at J, with 4 bases between the two ends. Germline values: CDR1 SGHTA, CDR2 FQGNSA. The CDR3 DNA is TGTGCCAGCAGCTTTCGATACAATGAGCAGTTCTTC. This sequence encodes CASSFRYNEQFF. The whole variable domain, filled in from reference TRBV7-2 and TRBJ2-1, reads GAGVSQSPSNKVTEKGKDVELRCDPISGHTALYWYRQSLGQGLEFLIYFQGNSAPDKSGLPSDRFSAERTGGSVSTLTIQRTQQEDSAVYLCASSFRYNEQFFGPGTRLTVL.

The V gene is TRBV6-5, the J gene TRBJ2-1; D remains unclear. Between the trimmed V and J ends, which lost 5 bases and 6 bases, there was a span of 11 bases. Germline CDR1 and CDR2: MNHEY and SVGAGI. The CDR3 spans 13 residues. The CDR3 protein is CASSATIGNEQFF. The CDR3 DNA is TGTGCCAGCAGTGCTACCATTGGCAATGAGCAGTTCTTC.

This CDR3 is CSARDGSSGAKETQYF. The CDR3 nucleotides are TGCAGTGCTAGAGATGGGAGTAGCGGGGCGAAAGAGACCCAGTACTTC. V gene TRBV20-1 combines with J gene TRBJ2-5; 8 bases align to TRBD2. CDR3 size: 16 residues. Per the germline V gene, CDR1 is DFQATT and CDR2 is SNEGSKA (reference sequence). V was pared by 0 bases and J by 3 bases, with 9 bases of the junction left unmatched.

The chain is built from TRBV3-1 and TRBJ2-1; the match to TRBD2 covers 7 bases. The germline V gene encodes CDR1 LGHDT and CDR2 YNNKEL (reference sequence). The CDR3 is made up of 17 amino acids. After removal of 0 bases from V and 2 bases from J, the junction contained 7 bases not matched to a gene. The CDR3 loop reads CASSQELGGRPYNEQFF. The CDR3 region has the DNA TGTGCCAGCAGCCAAGAGTTGGGGGGGAGGCCCTACAATGAGCAGTTCTTC.

The V and J genes are TRBV29-1 and TRBJ2-5, with no clear D. Germline V gives CDR1 SQVTM, CDR2 ANQGSEA. CDR3 length equals 13 residues. V lost 2 bases to trimming and J lost 1 base, with 8 bases between them. The CDR3 DNA follows: TGCAGCGTTGAAAGCAGGCCCCAAGAGACCCAGTACTTC. Translated: CSVESRPQETQYF.

This clonotype was counted between two and nine times. This chain uses TRBV9 with TRBJ1-4, with 8 bases lining up with TRBD1. V was clipped by 2 bases and J by 6 bases; unmatched bases: 15. Germline values: CDR1 SGDLS, CDR2 YYNGEE. This CDR3 has 18 amino acids. In DNA, the CDR3 is TGTGCCAGCAGCGTGGGGGACAGATTGGACAGGGCTGATGAAAAACTGTTTTTT. As protein: CASSVGDRLDRADEKLFF.

The chain employs TRBV6-1 and TRBJ2-7; D is perhaps TRBD1 (7 bases). This CDR3 has 17 amino acids. In germline, CDR1 is MNHNS, CDR2 SASEGT. With 6 bases removed from V and 3 bases from J, the gap between germline ends came to 24 bases. The CDR3, as DNA: TGTGCCAGCAGCCAGATCGGAGGGACAGTGATAGACTACGAGCAGTACTTC. This codes for CASSQIGGTVIDYEQYF.

Here the CDR3 DNA reads TGTGCCAGCAGCCGGGACGGAGGTAGCTCACCCCTCCACTTT. Translated, it gives CASSRDGGSSPLHF. The rearrangement links TRBV28 to TRBJ1-6, with D perhaps TRBD1 (5 bases). The CDR3 runs 14 residues. The V end lost 6 bases, the J end lost 10 bases, and 16 bases lay between the germline ends. Germline-derived CDR1 and CDR2 are MDHEN and SYDVKM.

The chain couples TRBV2 to TRBJ2-7, with TRBD2 identical over 9 bases. Germline values: CDR1 SNHLY, CDR2 FYNNEI. The junction had 8 bases not matched to a gene; V was cut back by 9 bases and J by 2 bases. The CDR3 consists of 14 residues. CDR3 in amino acids: CAREIAGVAYEQYF. The CDR3 nucleotides read TGTGCCAGAGAAATAGCGGGGGTAGCCTACGAGCAGTACTTC.

This chain joins TRBV2 and TRBJ2-6; tentative D call: TRBD2 (5 bases). Germline lookup yields CDR1 SNHLY and CDR2 FYNNEI. This CDR3 is built from 13 residues. The V and J ends lost 9 bases and 2 bases respectively, with 8 bases between them. This CDR3 reads CARRGTGANVLTF. The CDR3 DNA reads as TGTGCCAGACGGGGAACTGGGGCCAACGTCCTGACTTTC.

The chain links TRBV27 to TRBJ2-4; TRBD2 matches 9 bases. Matching the DNA end better, TRBJ2-5 makes the J call doubtful. Germline V gene sequence: CDR1 MNHEY, CDR2 SMNVEV (reference sequence). The CDR3 has 16 residues. The CDR3 DNA follows: TGTGCCAGCAGTTCTCCCGGGGCGGGGGGGATAAAGACCCAGTACTTC. Translated: CASSSPGAGGIKTQYF.

The chain recombines TRBV3-1 with TRBJ2-1; weak D call: TRBD2 (6 bases). The ends were cut back, 1 base at V and 7 bases at J, with 8 bases in the middle. The CDR3 runs 13 residues. Germline-derived CDR1 and CDR2 are LGHDT and YNNKEL (reference sequence). The CDR3 reads CASSQAAGNEQFF. The CDR3 nucleotides read TGTGCCAGCAGCCAAGCGGCGGGAAATGAGCAGTTCTTC.

CDR3 loop: CASGGGPSSDEQFF. The DNA of the CDR3 is TGTGCCAGCGGGGGAGGGCCCTCTTCGGATGAGCAGTTCTTC. V usage is TRBV21-1 and J usage is TRBJ2-1; TRBD2 is the table's D call, not checked against the DNA. TRBV21-1 is deemed a pseudogene. The CDR3 sequence is 14 residues long.